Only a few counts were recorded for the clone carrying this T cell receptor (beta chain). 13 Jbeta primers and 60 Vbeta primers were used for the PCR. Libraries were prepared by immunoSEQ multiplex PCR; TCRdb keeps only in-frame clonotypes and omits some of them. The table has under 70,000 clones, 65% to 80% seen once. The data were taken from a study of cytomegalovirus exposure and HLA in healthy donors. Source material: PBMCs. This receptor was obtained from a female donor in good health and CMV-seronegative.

The CDR3 spells CASSLQGMGNSPLHF. DNA of the CDR3: TGTGCCAGCAGTCTACAGGGGATGGGTAATTCACCCCTCCACTTT. The rearrangement links TRBV6-5 to TRBJ1-6, with 7 bases fitting TRBD1. This CDR3 is built from 15 residues. V lost 5 bases and J lost 6; bases outside the gene matches: 7. The germline V gene has CDR1 MNHEY and CDR2 SVGAGI.